The rows below give T cell receptor beta chains drawn from one sample of a study of shared clonotypes between healthy human individuals. Produced via immunoSEQ multiplex PCR; TCRdb's table is partial and in-frame only. This sample has roughly 2 million clones; approximately 96% occur once, and the top ten carry roughly 0.13%. Source material: naive CD4+ T cells sorted from blood. The receptors derive from a man younger than 35 in good health. Both conserved end residues are part of each CDR3. The order of the fields is J gene, D gene, clone size, V gene, CDR3 length, CDR3 DNA, CDR3 protein. The D gene is left open where the match is weak. Where a row states a size, it is once, few, many or the class of an expanded clone; other rows omit it.

J: TRBJ2-7
D: -
size: -
V: TRBV7-2
length: 14
DNA: TGTGCCAGCAGCTTAGGGGGACCGCTCTACGAGCAGTACTTC
CDR3: CASSLGGPLYEQYF

J: TRBJ2-7
D: TRBD2
size: -
V: TRBV2
length: 15
DNA: TGTGCCAGCAGCAACGGGGGGGCCAGCTCCTACGAGCAGTACTTC
CDR3: CASSNGGASSYEQYF

J: TRBJ1-1
D: -
size: -
V: TRBV7-8
length: 16
DNA: TGTGCCAGCAGCCTGTGGGCAGGAGACATGAACACTGAAGCTTTCTTT
CDR3: CASSLWAGDMNTEAFF

J: TRBJ1-6
D: -
size: -
V: TRBV2
length: 13
DNA: TGTGCCAGCATGACGGGTCTTGATTCACCCCTCCACTTT
CDR3: CASMTGLDSPLHF

J: TRBJ1-1
D: TRBD1
size: -
V: TRBV5-4
length: 14
DNA: TGTGCCAGCAGCCACAGGGGTGGGGACACTGAAGCTTTCTTT
CDR3: CASSHRGGDTEAFF

J: TRBJ2-2
D: -
size: -
V: TRBV18
length: 14
DNA: TGTGCCAGCTCACTGAGACAGAACACCGGGGAGCTGTTTTTT
CDR3: CASSLRQNTGELFF

J: TRBJ1-2
D: -
size: -
V: TRBV5-6
length: 15
DNA: TGTGCCAGCAGCGACGGTGGGCTGATTAACTATGGCTACACCTTC
CDR3: CASSDGGLINYGYTF

J: TRBJ1-2
D: TRBD1
size: -
V: TRBV15
length: 13
DNA: TGTGCCACCAGCAGGTCAGGGGGCCCTGGCTACACCTTC
CDR3: CATSRSGGPGYTF

J: TRBJ2-7
D: -
size: once
V: TRBV11-2
length: 13
DNA: TGTGCCAGCAGCTTTAGGCCAACCTACGAGCAGTACTTC
CDR3: CASSFRPTYEQYF

J: TRBJ1-2
D: -
size: -
V: TRBV19
length: 14
DNA: TGTGCCAGTAGCCCGGACTCCACTAACTATGGCTACACCTTC
CDR3: CASSPDSTNYGYTF